Following are 20 T cell receptor beta chains from one sample sequenced in a study of PD-1 blockade in classical Hodgkin lymphoma (dated by TCRdb to 2018 to 2021). Libraries came from the immunoSEQ multiplex PCR assay. TCRdb limited this immuneACCESS table to in-frame rearrangements with V and J called. A share of clones is missing; checked studies link under half to unresolved V genes, and the rest is unexplained. The sample table records about 58,000 clones; more than 70% of these occur just once. The ten largest clones capture roughly 5% of the sample. According to the study, the label for this sample's time point signals: cycle 2 day 1 (C2D1) of nivolumab. Every trial patient had relapsed after autologous stem cell transplantation, and cohorts A, B and C differed in prior brentuximab vedotin exposure. The material was peripheral blood mononuclear cells (PBMCs), obtained before the second cycle of nivolumab. These receptors were obtained from a human donor with classical Hodgkin lymphoma.

In its sample, this clone was seen once. The V and J genes are TRBV5-1 and TRBJ2-1; D is possibly TRBD1 or TRBD2 (6 bases each). The ends were cut back, 4 bases at V and 2 bases at J, with 13 bases in the middle. Germline V gene sequence: CDR1 SGHRS, CDR2 YFSETQ. The CDR3 sequence is 15 residues long. In DNA form, the CDR3 reads TGCGCCAGCAGCCCAGGGGAGGTGGCCTACAATGAGCAGTTCTTC. This encodes CASSPGEVAYNEQFF.

V gene TRBV28 combines with J gene TRBJ2-3; perhaps TRBD2 as D (7 bases). The ends were cut back, 4 bases at V and 6 bases at J, with 17 bases in the middle. CDR1 and CDR2 (germline): MDHEN, SYDVKM. This CDR3 region has 15 residues. Here the CDR3 reads CASSSPGAGEDTQYF. CDR3 bases: TGTGCCAGCAGTTCCCCGGGGGCGGGGGAGGATACGCAGTATTTT.

This clone was detected only once. V and J are TRBV2 and TRBJ2-5, with a tentative D call TRBD1 (5 bases). Germline CDR1 reads SNHLY; CDR2 reads FYNNEI. V was cut by 10 bases and J by 5 bases, with 14 bases left in between. The CDR3 contains 12 residues. The CDR3 reads CATKGLGETQYF. DNA for the CDR3: TGTGCCACCAAGGGGCTCGGGGAGACCCAGTACTTC. Combining the CDR3 with reference TRBV2 and TRBJ2-5 gives the whole variable domain EPEVTQTPSHQVTQMGQEVILRCVPISNHLYFYWYRQILGQKVEFLVSFYNNEISEKSEIFDDQFSVERPDGSNFTLKIRSTKLEDSAMYFCATKGLGETQYFGPGTRLLVL.

J is TRBJ2-2 and V is TRBV7-3, with a weak D call TRBD2 (5 bases). This CDR3 has 18 amino acids. Trimming took off 2 bases at V and 2 bases at J, with 18 bases between the two ends. In germline, CDR1 is SGHTA, CDR2 FQGTGA. This chain's CDR3 is CASSLASPASLNTGELFF. The CDR3 DNA sequence: TGTGCCAGCAGCTTAGCTTCTCCAGCTAGCCTAAACACCGGGGAGCTGTTTTTT. Complete variable domain (other parts from reference TRBV7-3 and TRBJ2-2): GAGVSQTPSNKVTEKGKYVELRCDPISGHTALYWYRQSLGQGPEFLIYFQGTGAADDSGLPNDRFFAVRPEGSVSTLKIQRTERGDSAVYLCASSLASPASLNTGELFFGEGSRLTVL.

V usage is TRBV25-1 and J usage is TRBJ1-2, with a weak D call TRBD1 (5 bases). This CDR3 contains 14 residues. Germline-derived CDR1 and CDR2 are MGHDK and SYGVNS. V dropped 2 bases and J dropped 4 bases, with 11 bases sitting between them. The CDR3 reads CASSEKRDGYGYTF. In DNA, the CDR3 is TGTGCCAGCAGTGAAAAAAGGGACGGCTATGGCTACACCTTC.

This clone came up once. This chain connects TRBV30 to TRBJ2-3; 7 bases line up with TRBD2. The V segment lost 1 base and the J segment 3 bases; nucleotides outside the gene matches: 7. This CDR3 comprises 15 residues. Per germline, CDR1 GTSNPN and CDR2 SVGIG (reference sequence). Written as DNA, the CDR3 is TGTGCCTGGAGTGGAGGCGGGGGTAAGACAGATACGCAGTATTTT. Translation: CAWSGGGGKTDTQYF. The full variable domain, with the rest looked up from reference TRBV30 and TRBJ2-3, is SQTIHQWPATLVQPVGSPLSLECTVEGTSNPNLYWYRQAAGRGLQLLFYSVGIGQISSEVPQNLSASRPQDRQFILSSKKLLLSDSGFYLCAWSGGGGKTDTQYFGPGTRLTVL.

The chain uses TRBV7-9 and TRBJ1-4; D unresolved. The CDR3 is 15 residues long. CDR1 is SEHNR and CDR2 is FQNEAQ in the germline V gene (reference sequence). V was clipped by 1 base and J by 8 bases, with 14 bases between them. In nucleotides, the CDR3 is TGTGCCAGCAGCTTAGTACGCCCTACTGAGGAAAAACTGTTTTTT. Protein sequence: CASSLVRPTEEKLFF.

The V gene is TRBV5-8, the J gene TRBJ2-5; 8 positions match TRBD1. This CDR3 spans 18 amino acids. Per the germline V gene, CDR1 is SGHTS and CDR2 is YDEGEE. With V trimmed by 0 bases and J by 5 bases, 15 bases remained unmatched. CDR3: CASSLEGRGQGWRETQYF. As DNA, the CDR3 is TGTGCCAGCAGCTTGGAGGGTCGTGGACAGGGATGGCGGGAGACCCAGTACTTC. Full variable domain (remainder filled in from reference TRBV5-8 and TRBJ2-5): EAGVTQSPTHLIKTRGQQATLRCSPISGHTSVYWYQQALGLGLQFLLWYDEGEERNRGNFPPRFSGRQFPNYSSELNVNALELEDSALYLCASSLEGRGQGWRETQYFGPGTRLLVL.

This rearrangement joins TRBV29-1 to TRBJ2-5; D is undetermined. This CDR3 is built from 14 residues. V lost 1 base, J lost 5 bases, and 14 bases lay in between. The V gene's germline CDR1 is SQVTM and CDR2 ANQGSEA. CDR3 loop: CSVEGGDVGETQYF. The CDR3 DNA sequence: TGCAGCGTTGAAGGTGGTGACGTCGGGGAGACCCAGTACTTC.

The chain recombines TRBV10-3 with TRBJ1-6; 11 nucleotides align to TRBD1. V shed 3 bases, J shed 5 bases, and the junction held 6 bases outside the gene matches. The CDR3 totals 17 residues. Germline V CDR1 and CDR2: ENHRY, SYGVKD. The CDR3 loop reads CAISDWDRGLDNSPLHF. The DNA of the CDR3 is TGTGCCATCAGTGATTGGGACAGGGGGTTGGATAATTCACCCCTCCACTTT.

This clone was picked up one time. The chain is built from TRBV5-1 and TRBJ1-1; possible D gene TRBD1, 5 bases. V lost 8 bases and J lost 2, with 13 bases in between. The CDR3 length is 13 residues. Germline V lookup: CDR1 SGHRS, CDR2 YFSETQ. CDR3 coding DNA: TGCGCCAGTCAGGGACTACTAAACACTGAAGCTTTCTTT. Protein sequence: CASQGLLNTEAFF.

This chain connects TRBV5-1 to TRBJ2-5; tentative D call: TRBD1 (6 bases). The CDR3 totals 16 residues. Trimming removed 4 bases at V and 4 bases at J, with 20 bases between. Germline assignment: CDR1 SGHRS and CDR2 YFSETQ. CDR3 coding DNA: TGCGCCAGCAGCCCTTCGACAGGAACGCGAGGAGAGACCCAGTACTTC. This codes for CASSPSTGTRGETQYF.

This clone has only a few counts. This chain joins TRBV28 and TRBJ2-1; TRBD1 might be the D (6 bases). The CDR3 runs 12 residues. Germline-derived CDR1 and CDR2 are MDHEN and SYDVKM. V shed 6 bases and J shed 6 bases, with 9 bases lying between them. The CDR3 reads CASSRGPNEQFF. In nucleotides, the CDR3 is TGTGCCAGCAGCAGGGGTCCCAATGAGCAGTTCTTC.

V is TRBV5-1 and J is TRBJ1-4; no reliable D call. The germline gives CDR1 SGHRS, CDR2 YFSETQ. This CDR3 has 14 residues. The V and J ends lost 4 bases and 8 bases respectively, with 15 bases between them. CDR3 loop: CASSPLESGEKLFF. DNA of the CDR3: TGCGCCAGCAGCCCTTTAGAGTCTGGGGAAAAACTGTTTTTT.

The rearrangement links TRBV5-1 to TRBJ2-5, with a possible D match to TRBD2 (5 bases). Germline CDR1 SGHRS, CDR2 YFSETQ. The germline V and J ends were trimmed by 2 bases and 2 bases, with 7 bases remaining between them. The CDR3 runs to 13 residues. CDR3 DNA sequence: TGCGCCAGCAGCTTAGGACTGCAAGAGACCCAGTACTTC. Its protein is CASSLGLQETQYF. Full variable domain (rest looked up from reference TRBV5-1 and TRBJ2-5): KAGVTQTPRYLIKTRGQQVTLSCSPISGHRSVSWYQQTPGQGLQFLFEYFSETQRNKGNFPGRFSGRQFSNSRSEMNVSTLELGDSALYLCASSLGLQETQYFGPGTRLLVL.

The chain carries TRBV19 and TRBJ2-7; D is perhaps TRBD2 (7 bases). This CDR3 has 15 amino acids. V lost 1 base, J lost 2 bases, and 12 bases lay in between. Per the germline V gene, CDR1 is LNHDA and CDR2 is SQIVND (reference sequence). The CDR3 bases are TGTGCCAGTAGTATAGCGGGGGGCTCCCCCTACGAGCAGTACTTC. Protein: CASSIAGGSPYEQYF.

J is TRBJ2-1 and V is TRBV7-9, with TRBD2 as a possible D gene (6 bases). Trimming shortened V by 5 bases and J by 0 bases, and 14 bases separated the two germline ends. This CDR3 spans 16 amino acids. Germline CDR1 and CDR2: SEHNR and FQNEAQ (reference sequence). The CDR3 nucleotides are TGTGCCAGCAGCCAAGATGCGGGGAGCTCCTACAATGAGCAGTTCTTC. Its protein is CASSQDAGSSYNEQFF.

The chain employs TRBV5-1 and TRBJ2-3, with D perhaps TRBD1 or TRBD2 (5 bases each). Trimming removed 0 bases at V and 5 bases at J, with 13 bases between. CDR1 is SGHRS, CDR2 YFSETQ, per germline. This CDR3 is built from 15 residues. The CDR3 is CASSLEGTPGDTQYF. For the CDR3, the DNA is TGCGCCAGCAGCTTGGAAGGGACCCCTGGAGATACGCAGTATTTT.

This sequence joins TRBV5-1 and TRBJ1-1; D perhaps matches TRBD1 (6 bases). Germline-derived CDR1 and CDR2 are SGHRS and YFSETQ. Trimming shortened V by 1 base and J by 6 bases, and 10 bases separated the two germline ends. This CDR3 comprises 13 residues. The CDR3 DNA reads TGCGCCAGCAGCTTGATCTCAGGGGCTGAAGCTTTCTTT. This translates into CASSLISGAEAFF.

The rearrangement joins TRBV13 to TRBJ2-6, with 9 positions matching TRBD1. The CDR3 has 18 amino acids. Germline V lookup: CDR1 PRHDT, CDR2 FYEKMQ (reference sequence). Unmatched junction bases numbered 9, after V lost 3 bases and J lost 3 bases. CDR3 bases: TGTGCCAGCAGCTTTGGGGTGACAGGGGGTAGTGGGGCCAACGTCCTGACTTTC. Translating it yields CASSFGVTGGSGANVLTF. Based on the CDR3 plus reference TRBV13 and TRBJ2-6, the full variable domain is AAGVIQSPRHLIKEKRETATLKCYPIPRHDTVYWYQQGPGQDPQFLISFYEKMQSDKGSIPDRFSAQQFSDYHSELNMSSLELGDSALYFCASSFGVTGGSGANVLTFGAGSRLTVL.